This entry lists 9 T cell receptor beta chains sequenced from one sample in a study of T cell clonality in common variable immunodeficiency. Sequenced by immunoSEQ multiplex PCR; TCRdb stores in-frame clones only, minus some. Sampling found about 52,000 clones, none seen once. Sequencing was carried out using peripheral blood mononuclear cells. These receptors all stem from a person aged 18 to 75 in good health.

This clone was recorded many times. The read halts 3 residues ahead of the CDR3 end, with the missing end drawn from the germline J gene. The rearrangement links TRBV29-1 to TRBJ2-3; no clear D gene. V lost 4 bases and J lost 0, with 17 bases in between. Germline CDR1 is SQVTM and CDR2 is ANQGSEA. The length of the CDR3 is 16 residues. The DNA read from the CDR3 is TGCAGCGTTGTGAAATTAGTGTCTTTAAGCACAGATACG. Protein: CSVVKLVSLSTDT. The full CDR3 is CSVVKLVSLSTDTQYF.

This clone was seen repeatedly, ten times or more. The sequence runs out 3 residues before the end of the CDR3; the remainder is reconstructed from the germline J gene. The chain has TRBV29-1 and TRBJ2-7; possible D gene TRBD2, 6 bases. Trimming removed 7 bases at V and 2 bases at J, with 15 bases between. Germline-derived CDR1 and CDR2 are SQVTM and ANQGSEA. The CDR3 totals 13 residues. The CDR3 sequence is CSAFGIAAYEQYF. The CDR3 DNA, read in part, is TGCAGCGCTTTTGGTATAGCGGCCTACGAG.

This clone was picked up many times. The sequenced fragment ends 3 residues before the CDR3 boundary, so the rest is inferred from the germline J gene. V is TRBV20-1 and J is TRBJ2-5; D is possibly TRBD1 (7 bases). Trimming left V 0 bases short and J 5 bases short, with 16 bases between. The CDR3 extends over 15 amino acids. CDR1 and CDR2 from the germline V gene are DFQATT and SNEGSKA (reference sequence). This chain's CDR3 is CSARDPGARGETQYF. The DNA read from the CDR3 is TGCAGTGCTAGAGATCCGGGGGCCAGGGGGGAGACC.

This clone occurred many times. The read terminates 3 residues before the CDR3 end, so the remaining end is supplied by the germline J gene. The gene calls are TRBV7-8 and TRBJ1-5; D is uncertain. Germline CDR1 reads SGHVS; CDR2 reads FQNEAQ. The CDR3 has 13 amino acids. The CDR3 sequence is CASSFSNFDPQHF. Partial CDR3 DNA: TGTGCCAGCAGCTTCTCAAACTTCGATCCC.

Many counts were recorded for this clone. With the read ending 3 residues before the CDR3 end, the germline J gene is used to fill in that end. This rearrangement joins TRBV18 to TRBJ2-1; D ambiguous. V was shortened by 2 bases and J by 4 bases, with 12 bases between the two germline ends. This CDR3 contains 15 residues. Germline V gene lookup returns CDR1 KGHSH and CDR2 LQKENI. CDR3 amino acids: CASSPDPQVYNEQFF. The DNA read from the CDR3 is TGTGCCAGCTCACCAGATCCTCAGGTTTACAATGAG.

In this sample, this clone turned up many times. The read ends 3 residues before the CDR3 terminus; that terminus is restored from the germline J gene. The chain uses TRBV19 and TRBJ2-1, with 8 bases fitting TRBD1. CDR3 length equals 13 residues. Losses at the gene ends were 5 bases for V and 9 bases for J; bases not matched to a gene: 6. The germline V gene encodes CDR1 LNHDA and CDR2 SQIVND (reference sequence). This CDR3 is CASSPTGVREQFF. The covered CDR3 bases are TGTGCCAGTAGTCCGACAGGGGTTCGTGAG.

This clone turned up a few times. Read data end 3 residues before the CDR3 end; the end is taken from the germline J gene. The chain joins TRBV19 to TRBJ1-2; D is ambiguous. Germline CDR1 reads LNHDA; CDR2 reads SQIVND (reference sequence). This CDR3 region has 12 residues. CDR3 region: CASSIGTDTYTF. The CDR3 bases that were read are TGTGCCAGTAGTATTGGAACAGATACC. The entire variable domain, with the rest obtained from reference TRBV19 and TRBJ1-2, is as follows: DGGITQSPKYLFRKEGQNVTLSCEQNLNHDAMYWYRQDPGQGLRLIYYSQIVNDFQKGDIAEGYSVSREKKESFPLTVTSAQKNPTAFYLCASSIGTDTYTFGSGTRLTVV.

Concerning this clone: From the germline J gene comes the end of the CDR3, since the read stops 3 residues before it. V is TRBV18 and J is TRBJ2-7, with a weak D call TRBD1 (6 bases). The germline V gene has CDR1 KGHSH and CDR2 LQKENI. V was trimmed by 3 bases and J by 4 bases, leaving 19 bases between them. The CDR3 spans 16 residues. The DNA read from the CDR3 is TGTGCCAGCTCACCTTTTGCCAGGACAGAGGGATACGAG. Translated, it gives CASSPFARTEGYE. The whole CDR3 sequence reads CASSPFARTEGYEQYF.

The sample holds many counts of this clone. Sequencing ends 3 residues short of the CDR3 end; the germline J gene provides the rest. The rearrangement uses TRBV19 and TRBJ1-1; TRBD1 matches 7 bases. After removal of 5 bases from V and 6 bases from J, the junction contained 9 bases not matched to a gene. The CDR3 consists of 14 residues. Germline CDR1 and CDR2: LNHDA and SQIVND (reference sequence). Partial CDR3 DNA: TGTGCCAGTAGTCTGACAGGGTCGGAACCTGAA. As protein: CASSLTGSEPE. The entire CDR3 reads CASSLTGSEPEAFF.